This TCR beta chain was obtained from a study of early T cells in non-severe SARS-CoV-2 infection. The CDR3 extends over 15 amino acids. Trimming left V 8 bases short and J 6 bases short, with 19 bases between. The germline gives CDR1 MGHDK, CDR2 SYGVNS. MiXCR was run by TCRdb on the 5' RACE reads, yielding one entry per CDR3 protein. The sample yields over 60,000 distinct CDR3 sequences, roughly a tenth seen once. This clonotype was detected a few times. This receptor was taken from an adult who was a healthcare worker with PCR-confirmed SARS-CoV-2 infection or an uninfected control (not recorded which). The sequenced sample was whole blood, obtained at baseline. This rearrangement joins TRBV25-1 to TRBJ1-4; D is perhaps TRBD1 (6 bases). CDR3 amino acids: CASGPFEGGDEKLFF. The CDR3 region has the DNA TGTGCCAGCGGGCCATTTGAGGGGGGGGATGAAAAACTGTTTTTT.